The 15 T cell receptor beta chains below come from one sample, sequenced in a study of T cell responses to AZD1222 COVID-19 vaccine. Profiling relied on immunoSEQ multiplex PCR, and the TCRdb table lists in-frame clones only, not all of them. Among 140,000 or so clones listed, 85% to 90% were seen once. Specimen: peripheral blood, collected on day 0 of AZD1222 vaccination. The receptors come from an adult in good health.

This clone came up a few times. This rearrangement joins TRBV19 to TRBJ1-5, with D perhaps TRBD1 (6 bases). Germline lookup yields CDR1 LNHDA and CDR2 SQIVND (reference sequence). The ends were cut back, 7 bases at V and 7 bases at J, with 20 bases in the middle. The CDR3 spans 15 residues. The CDR3 sequence: CASTPITGLRQPQHF. CDR3 coding DNA: TGTGCCAGTACCCCTATAACAGGGCTTCGCCAGCCCCAGCATTTT. The full variable domain, its missing parts supplied by reference TRBV19 and TRBJ1-5, is DGGITQSPKYLFRKEGQNVTLSCEQNLNHDAMYWYRQDPGQGLRLIYYSQIVNDFQKGDIAEGYSVSREKKESFPLTVTSAQKNPTAFYLCASTPITGLRQPQHFGDGTRLSIL.

This chain joins TRBV6-5 and TRBJ2-7; possibly TRBD1 or TRBD2 for D (5 bases each). In germline, CDR1 is MNHEY, CDR2 SVGAGI. The CDR3 spans 14 residues. V lost 6 bases and J lost 8, with 20 bases in between. CDR3 nucleotide sequence: TGTGCCAGCAGGCTTGGGACCCCATCTCAGCAGCAGTACTTC. It yields the protein CASRLGTPSQQQYF.

The rearrangement joins TRBV29-1 to TRBJ1-1, with D possibly matching TRBD1 (5 bases). The V end was cut by 8 bases, the J end by 3 bases, with 13 bases between. Germline V gives CDR1 SQVTM, CDR2 ANQGSEA. There are 12 residues in the CDR3. The CDR3 loop is CSTRTRDTEAFF. For the CDR3, the DNA is TGCAGCACGAGGACCAGGGACACTGAAGCTTTCTTT.

The chain uses TRBV9 and TRBJ1-3, with D unclear. This CDR3 is 14 amino acids long. The V end lost 3 bases, the J end lost 1 base, and 8 bases lay between the germline ends. In germline, CDR1 is SGDLS, CDR2 YYNGEE. The CDR3 loop reads CASSAEVSGNTIYF. DNA of the CDR3: TGTGCCAGCAGCGCTGAGGTGTCTGGAAACACCATATATTTT. Full variable domain (rest looked up from reference TRBV9 and TRBJ1-3): DSGVTQTPKHLITATGQRVTLRCSPRSGDLSVYWYQQSLDQGLQFLIQYYNGEERAKGNILERFSAQQFPDLHSELNLSSLELGDSALYFCASSAEVSGNTIYFGEGSWLTVV.

This chain links TRBV5-4 with TRBJ1-3; D unresolved. There are 15 residues in the CDR3. Germline assignment: CDR1 SGHNT and CDR2 YYREEE (reference sequence). Trimming took off 0 bases at V and 0 bases at J, with 7 bases between the two ends. The CDR3 loop reads CASSLAPASGNTIYF. The CDR3 bases are TGTGCCAGCAGCTTGGCCCCGGCCTCTGGAAACACCATATATTTT.

The V gene is TRBV4-1, the J gene TRBJ2-4, with unresolved D. This CDR3 contains 15 residues. Germline V gene sequence: CDR1 MGHRA, CDR2 YSYEKL. Trimming removed 1 base from V and 2 bases from J, with 9 bases in between. In DNA form, the CDR3 reads TGCGCCAGCAGCCAAGTTCAAGACCCCAAAAACATTCAGTACTTC. Translation: CASSQVQDPKNIQYF.

The rearrangement links TRBV24-1 to TRBJ2-1; D call uncertain. Germline values: CDR1 KGHDR, CDR2 SFDVKD. The CDR3 has 17 residues. V lost 4 bases and J lost 5, with 20 bases in between. CDR3 in amino acids: CATSDPMTDMIDNEQFF. The CDR3 DNA reads TGTGCCACCAGTGACCCAATGACCGACATGATAGACAATGAGCAGTTCTTC.

The CDR3 nucleotides read TGTGCCAGCAGTCAACAGGGAGCCAATCAGCCCCAGCATTTT. It codes for CASSQQGANQPQHF. The rearrangement uses TRBV6-5 and TRBJ1-5; possible D gene TRBD1, 6 bases. Deletions cut 5 bases from V and 3 bases from J, with 11 bases between. The germline V gene encodes CDR1 MNHEY and CDR2 SVGAGI. The CDR3 is made up of 14 amino acids.

The chain links TRBV30 to TRBJ1-1; no clear D gene. The CDR3 totals 13 residues. The V gene lost 6 bases and the J gene lost 1 base, with 12 bases spanning the gap. Per the germline V gene, CDR1 is GTSNPN and CDR2 is SVGIG (reference sequence). CDR3 in DNA: TGTGCCTGCGCGTGGTTTTCGAACACTGAAGCTTTCTTT. Amino acid sequence: CACAWFSNTEAFF.

This clone was seen once. This sequence joins TRBV5-4 and TRBJ2-3; TRBD2 matches at 8 bases. The CDR3 contains 15 residues. Germline values: CDR1 SGHNT, CDR2 YYREEE (reference sequence). V was pared by 4 bases and J by 0 bases, with 4 bases of the junction left unmatched. CDR3 nucleotides: TGTGCCAGCAGCCCCAGCGGGGGAAGCACAGATACGCAGTATTTT. Residues: CASSPSGGSTDTQYF.

This clone was detected once. The CDR3 loop is CASSPGVEETQYF. DNA for the CDR3: TGTGCCAGCTCGCCTGGGGTGGAAGAGACCCAGTACTTC. This rearrangement joins TRBV18 to TRBJ2-5; unclear D gene. Deletions cut 6 bases from V and 3 bases from J, with 11 bases between. Germline CDR1 is KGHSH and CDR2 is LQKENI. The CDR3 loop spans 13 amino acids.

The chain employs TRBV15 and TRBJ1-2; 8 bases line up with TRBD1. CDR3 size: 15 residues. The V and J ends lost 5 bases and 3 bases, in that order; junction bases with no gene match: 8. In germline, CDR1 is LNHNV, CDR2 YYDKDF (reference sequence). Here the CDR3 DNA reads TGTGCCACCAGCCGAGGGACAGGAGTTGACTATGGCTACACCTTC. Its protein is CATSRGTGVDYGYTF.

The chain couples TRBV15 to TRBJ2-2, with unresolved D. Trimming took off 5 bases at V and 4 bases at J, with 11 bases between the two ends. This CDR3 has 14 amino acids. Germline assignment: CDR1 LNHNV and CDR2 YYDKDF (reference sequence). CDR3 protein: CATSGQLFTGELFF. The DNA of the CDR3 is TGTGCCACCAGCGGGCAGTTATTCACCGGGGAGCTGTTTTTT.

This clone has just one count. The chain has TRBV6-5 and TRBJ1-2, with unresolved D. The CDR3 runs to 13 residues. In germline, CDR1 is MNHEY, CDR2 SVGAGI. V gave up 6 bases and J gave up 8 bases, with 16 bases separating them. The CDR3 sequence is CASSGINVGGYTF. The CDR3, as DNA: TGTGCCAGCAGCGGAATCAACGTTGGGGGCTACACCTTC.

V usage is TRBV6-5 and J usage is TRBJ2-3; weak D call: TRBD1 (6 bases). CDR1 MNHEY and CDR2 SVGAGI come from the germline V gene. The CDR3 consists of 13 residues. V lost 5 bases and J 13 bases, leaving 19 bases between the germline ends. The CDR3 is CASSLRAFRGEYF. The CDR3 DNA reads as TGTGCCAGCAGTCTCCGGGCCTTCAGGGGAGAGTATTTT.